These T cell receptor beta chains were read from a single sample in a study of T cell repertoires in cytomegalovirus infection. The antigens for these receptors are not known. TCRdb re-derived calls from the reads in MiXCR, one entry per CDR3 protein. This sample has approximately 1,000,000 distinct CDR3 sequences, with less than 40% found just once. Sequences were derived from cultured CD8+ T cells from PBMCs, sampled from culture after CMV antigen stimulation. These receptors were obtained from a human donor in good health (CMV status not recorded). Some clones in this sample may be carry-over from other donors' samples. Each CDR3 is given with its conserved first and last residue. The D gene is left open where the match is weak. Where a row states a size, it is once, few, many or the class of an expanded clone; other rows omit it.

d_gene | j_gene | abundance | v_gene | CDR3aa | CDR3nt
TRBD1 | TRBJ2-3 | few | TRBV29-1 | CSVEDRTGSTDTQYF | TGCAGCGTTGAAGATCGGACAGGGAGCACAGATACGCAGTATTTT
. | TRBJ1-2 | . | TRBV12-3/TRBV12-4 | CASSSLPGTSYGYTF | TGTGCCAGCAGCTCCCTCCCCGGGACATCGTATGGCTACACCTTC
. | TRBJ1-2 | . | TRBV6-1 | CASSGQGAPYYYGYTF | TGTGCCAGCAGCGGCCAGGGTGCCCCATATTACTATGGCTACACCTTC
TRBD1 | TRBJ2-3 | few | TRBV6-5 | CASSYLDDRGDTQYF | TGTGCCAGCAGTTATCTCGACGACAGGGGGGATACGCAGTATTTT
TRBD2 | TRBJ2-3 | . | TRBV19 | CASSIDLTSGGPTDTQYF | TGTGCCAGTAGTATAGACCTGACTAGCGGGGGGCCCACAGATACGCAGTATTTT
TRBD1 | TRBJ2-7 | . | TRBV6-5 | CASSYGQGATEQYF | TGTGCCAGCAGTTACGGACAGGGGGCGACTGAGCAGTACTTC
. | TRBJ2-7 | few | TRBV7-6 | CASSLEGRNPYEQYF | TGTGCCAGCAGCTTGGAGGGCAGAAACCCCTACGAGCAGTACTTC
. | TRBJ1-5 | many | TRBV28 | CASSATGTFDMEPQHF | TGTGCCAGCAGTGCCACCGGGACATTTGATATGGAGCCCCAGCATTTT
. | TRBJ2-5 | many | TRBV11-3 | CASSPHSGEDRETQYF | TGTGCCAGCAGCCCCCATTCGGGGGAGGACCGAGAGACCCAGTACTTC
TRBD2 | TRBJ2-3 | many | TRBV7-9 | CASSPLARPLREGTDTQYF | TGTGCCAGCAGCCCCTTAGCCCGCCCACTGCGGGAGGGGACAGATACGCAGTATTTT
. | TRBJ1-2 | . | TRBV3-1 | CASRPGSPNYGYTF | TGTGCCAGCAGACCGGGCAGCCCTAACTATGGCTACACCTTC
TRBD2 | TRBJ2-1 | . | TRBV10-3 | CASRAGDNEQFF | TGTGCCAGTCGGGCGGGAGACAATGAGCAGTTCTTC
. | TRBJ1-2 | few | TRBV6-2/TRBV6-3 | CATLPPGRNYGYTF | TGTGCCACCCTCCCCCCGGGACGAAACTATGGCTACACCTTC
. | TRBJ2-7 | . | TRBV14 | CASSQGAGPDEQYF | TGTGCCAGCAGCCAAGGGGCAGGGCCAGACGAGCAGTACTTC
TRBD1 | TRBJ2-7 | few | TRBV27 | CASSAPGTGSYEQYF | TGTGCCAGCAGTGCCCCCGGGACAGGTTCCTACGAGCAGTACTTC
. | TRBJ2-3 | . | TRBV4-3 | CASSPRQSSTDTQYF | TGCGCCAGCAGCCCCAGACAGTCTAGCACAGATACGCAGTATTTT
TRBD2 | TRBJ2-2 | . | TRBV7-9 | CASRLAGRNTGELFF | TGTGCCAGCAGACTAGCGGGGCGGAACACCGGGGAGCTGTTTTTT
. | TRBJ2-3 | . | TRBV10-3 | CAINAGPDTQYF | TGTGCCATCAACGCGGGGCCAGATACGCAGTATTTT
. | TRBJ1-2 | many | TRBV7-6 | CASSLAGGASYVYGYTF | TGTGCCAGCAGCTTAGCTGGGGGGGCCTCCTATGTCTATGGCTACACCTTC
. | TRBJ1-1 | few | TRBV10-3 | CAITEGNTEAFF | TGTGCCATCACCGAGGGGAACACTGAAGCTTTCTTT
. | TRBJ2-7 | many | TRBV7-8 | CASSLADGEQYF | TGTGCCAGCAGCTTAGCCGATGGCGAGCAGTACTTC
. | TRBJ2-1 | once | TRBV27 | CASSPTLVPYNEQFF | TGTGCCAGCAGTCCGACCTTAGTCCCCTACAATGAGCAGTTCTTC